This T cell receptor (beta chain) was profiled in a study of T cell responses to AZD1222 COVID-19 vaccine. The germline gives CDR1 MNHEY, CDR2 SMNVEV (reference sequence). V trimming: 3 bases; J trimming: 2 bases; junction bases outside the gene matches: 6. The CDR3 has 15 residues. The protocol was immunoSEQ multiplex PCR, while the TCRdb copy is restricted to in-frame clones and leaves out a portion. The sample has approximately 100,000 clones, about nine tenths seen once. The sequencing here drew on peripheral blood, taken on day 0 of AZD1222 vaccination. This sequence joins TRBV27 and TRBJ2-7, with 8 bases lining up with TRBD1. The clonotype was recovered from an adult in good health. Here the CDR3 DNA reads TGTGCCAGCAGTTTCTGGGACAGGTCCGCCTACGAGCAGTACTTC. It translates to CASSFWDRSAYEQYF.